A selection of T cell receptor beta chains follows, all from one sample in a study of blood T cell repertoires in COVID-19. TCRdb's table, derived via immunoSEQ multiplex PCR, lists solely in-frame clones and lacks some. The sample has around 280,000 clones; 89% are singletons. Sequenced material: peripheral blood. These receptors were taken from a woman aged 25-40 years with COVID-19, enrolled during active disease. Each CDR3 is given with its conserved first and last residue. D genes are given only for firm matches. Size is omitted from some rows. Given values are once, few, many or a class for expanded clones.

>TRBJ2-7|TRBV6-5|.|.
CASSRDIGYEQYF
TGTGCCAGCAGTAGGGACATCGGATACGAGCAGTACTTC
>TRBJ2-7|TRBV28|.|.
CASSLYRALWGEQYF
TGTGCCAGCAGTTTATACAGGGCTCTTTGGGGCGAGCAGTACTTC
>TRBJ2-3|TRBV27|TRBD1|few
CASSPPGQGFADTQYF
TGTGCCAGCAGTCCCCCGGGACAGGGATTCGCAGATACGCAGTATTTT
>TRBJ2-5|TRBV27|.|.
CASSSGTQETQYF
TGTGCCAGCAGTTCCGGGACACAAGAGACCCAGTACTTC
>TRBJ1-5|TRBV6-5|TRBD1|.
CASTDRAGQPQHF
TGTGCCAGCACCGACAGGGCCGGTCAGCCCCAGCATTTT
>TRBJ1-2|TRBV10-3|.|.
CAISARPGVGYGYTF
TGTGCCATCAGTGCACGGCCAGGGGTCGGCTATGGCTACACCTTC
>TRBJ1-5|TRBV19|TRBD1|.
CASSGGGPYQPQHF
TGTGCCAGTAGTGGAGGGGGCCCGTATCAGCCCCAGCATTTT
>TRBJ2-5|TRBV2|.|.
CASTPGFGGLPMETQYF
TGTGCCAGCACGCCTGGTTTCGGGGGTTTGCCTATGGAGACCCAGTACTTC
>TRBJ1-2|TRBV7-8|.|.
CASSSQGYGYTF
TGTGCCAGCAGCTCTCAGGGGTATGGCTACACCTTC
>TRBJ1-2|TRBV7-9|.|.
CASSLAGGQATNYGYTF
TGTGCCAGCAGCTTAGCTGGAGGTCAGGCCACTAACTATGGCTACACCTTC
>TRBJ2-1|TRBV11-3|.|.
CASSLMGGKGNEQFF
TGTGCCAGCAGCTTAATGGGAGGAAAGGGCAATGAGCAGTTCTTC
>TRBJ1-2|TRBV28|.|once
CASSLWTPNYGYTF
TGTGCCAGCAGTTTATGGACACCTAACTATGGCTACACCTTC
>TRBJ1-2|TRBV5-1|.|.
CASSLAGANYGYTF
TGCGCCAGCAGCTTGGCAGGGGCTAACTATGGCTACACCTTC
>TRBJ1-1|TRBV20-1|.|.
CSASPPGSLNTEAFF
TGCAGTGCTAGTCCACCGGGAAGCTTAAACACTGAAGCTTTCTTT
>TRBJ2-1|TRBV3-1/TRBV3-2|TRBD2|.
CASSLGGAGVMNEQFF
TGTGCCAGCAGTCTAGGGGGAGCGGGGGTCATGAATGAGCAGTTCTTC
>TRBJ2-7|TRBV27|.|few
CASSLQYGYEQYF
TGTGCCAGCAGTTTACAGTATGGCTACGAGCAGTACTTC
>TRBJ1-3|TRBV3-1/TRBV3-2|.|.
CASSQVSGNTIYF
TGTGCCAGCAGCCAAGTATCGGGGAACACCATATATTTT
>TRBJ1-4|TRBV7-9|.|.
CASSSSTNEKLFF
TGTGCCAGCAGCTCCTCAACTAATGAAAAACTGTTTTTT
>TRBJ1-6|TRBV28|.|many
CASRLKPTSPLHF
TGTGCCAGCCGCCTAAAACCCACTTCACCCCTCCACTTT
>TRBJ1-1|TRBV6-5|.|.
CASGGGSTEAFF
TGTGCCAGCGGGGGGGGGAGCACTGAAGCTTTCTTT
>TRBJ2-5|TRBV12-3/TRBV12-4|TRBD1|.
CASTGTGRETQYF
TGTGCCAGCACTGGGACAGGGAGGGAGACCCAGTACTTC
>TRBJ1-5|TRBV5-1|.|few
CASSASGGRNQPQHF
TGCGCCAGCAGCGCTAGCGGGGGGCGCAATCAGCCCCAGCATTTT
>TRBJ1-3|TRBV5-1|.|.
CASSSGGLSGNTIYF
TGCGCCAGCAGCTCTGGTGGCCTTTCTGGAAACACCATATATTTT
>TRBJ1-1|TRBV3-1/TRBV3-2|.|.
CASSQDLNTNTEAFF
TGTGCCAGCAGCCAAGATCTCAACACGAACACTGAAGCTTTCTTT
>TRBJ2-2|TRBV9|TRBD1|.
CASSLTGGSGELFF
TGTGCCAGCAGCCTAACAGGGGGCTCCGGGGAGCTGTTTTTT
>TRBJ1-1|TRBV30|.|.
CAWSVFIREGGANSGNTEAFF
TGTGCCTGGAGTGTATTTATCAGGGAGGGGGGGGCAAATAGCGGGAACACTGAAGCTTTCTTT
>TRBJ2-7|TRBV4-1|TRBD1|.
CASSQEGTGSEQYF
TGCGCCAGCAGCCAAGAGGGGACAGGGTCCGAGCAGTACTTC
>TRBJ1-3|TRBV3-1/TRBV3-2|TRBD1|once
CASSQDYRGLSGNTIYF
TGTGCCAGCAGCCAAGATTACAGGGGACTCTCTGGAAACACCATATATTTT
>TRBJ1-4|TRBV5-1|TRBD1|.
CASSLANPGTGDEKLFF
TGCGCCAGCAGCTTGGCTAATCCCGGGACAGGGGATGAAAAACTGTTTTTT
>TRBJ2-1|TRBV7-6|TRBD2|.
CASSLVSGGAYNEQFF
TGTGCCAGCAGCTTAGTCAGCGGGGGGGCCTACAATGAGCAGTTCTTC
>TRBJ2-3|TRBV11-2|TRBD2|.
CASSFLAGELADTQYF
TGTGCCAGCAGCTTTCTCGCGGGGGAGTTAGCAGATACGCAGTATTTT
>TRBJ1-1|TRBV19|.|.
CASSSGGPEAFF
TGTGCCAGTAGTTCGGGGGGCCCTGAAGCTTTCTTT
>TRBJ2-3|TRBV5-1|.|.
CASSSPHFTDTQYF
TGCGCCAGCAGCTCACCTCACTTCACAGATACGCAGTATTTT
>TRBJ1-3|TRBV7-9|.|.
CASSFRDSGNTIYF
TGTGCCAGCAGCTTTCGGGACTCTGGAAACACCATATATTTT
>TRBJ1-1|TRBV18|TRBD1|.
CASSPSGGRITEAFF
TGTGCCAGCTCACCTTCAGGGGGAAGGATCACTGAAGCTTTCTTT
>TRBJ2-5|TRBV11-3|.|.
CASSAGKAQYF
TGTGCCAGCAGCGCGGGGAAGGCCCAGTACTTC
>TRBJ1-1|TRBV5-5|.|.
CASSSGVNTEAFF
TGTGCCAGCAGTTCGGGGGTGAACACTGAAGCTTTCTTT
>TRBJ2-3|TRBV3-1/TRBV3-2|TRBD1|.
CASSQGRQGGDTQYF
TGTGCCAGCAGCCAGGGACGACAGGGTGGAGATACGCAGTATTTT
>TRBJ2-1|TRBV10-2|TRBD2|.
CASSELRRGGHNEQFF
TGCGCCAGCAGTGAGTTAAGGCGGGGGGGCCACAATGAGCAGTTCTTC
>TRBJ1-3|TRBV15|.|.
CATSRRSISSGNTIYF
TGTGCCACCAGCAGGAGGTCGATCAGCTCTGGAAACACCATATATTTT
>TRBJ2-1|TRBV5-6|TRBD1|.
CASSALTGGRNEQFF
TGTGCCAGCAGTGCGTTGACAGGGGGTAGAAATGAGCAGTTCTTC
>TRBJ1-1|TRBV5-1|TRBD1|.
CASSLSQGMNTEAFF
TGCGCCAGCAGCCTCTCACAGGGGATGAACACTGAAGCTTTCTTT
>TRBJ2-1|TRBV5-6|.|.
CASSGAPLEQFF
TGTGCCAGCAGCGGGGCGCCTTTGGAGCAGTTCTTC
>TRBJ2-2|TRBV28|.|.
CASSSPLGQGGAGELFF
TGTGCCAGCAGCTCTCCTTTGGGGCAGGGCGGGGCCGGGGAGCTGTTTTTT
>TRBJ1-2|TRBV6-5|TRBD1|once
CASSYGPGQVFFGYTF
TGTGCCAGCAGTTACGGTCCAGGACAGGTATTCTTTGGCTACACCTTC
>TRBJ2-1|TRBV15|.|.
CATSRDGGRTGRRNEQFF
TGTGCCACCAGCAGAGATGGAGGTAGAACAGGGCGGAGGAATGAGCAGTTCTTC
>TRBJ1-2|TRBV25-1|.|.
CASSEYSGHPYGYTF
TGTGCCAGCAGTGAATATTCGGGACACCCCTATGGCTACACCTTC
>TRBJ1-2|TRBV5-5|.|.
CASSLGIGLGFYGYTF
TGTGCCAGCAGCTTGGGTATCGGACTCGGATTCTATGGCTACACCTTC
>TRBJ2-5|TRBV2|TRBD2|.
CASSGWASGAKETQYF
TGTGCCAGCAGTGGTTGGGCTAGCGGGGCAAAAGAGACCCAGTACTTC
>TRBJ1-4|TRBV2|.|.
CASSEEGGAEKLFF
TGTGCCAGCAGTGAAGAGGGAGGGGCTGAAAAACTGTTTTTT